The clone carrying this T cell receptor beta chain occurred a few times. TCRdb re-called the RT-PCR reads through MiXCR, storing one row per CDR3 protein. This sample carries approximately 200,000 distinct CDR3 sequences, roughly 38% of them seen once, and the ten largest clones take more than 9%. These data originate in a study of patients and donors after allogeneic stem cell transplantation. V was trimmed by 3 bases and J by 13 bases, leaving 10 bases between them. The CDR3 totals 11 residues. Germline V CDR1 and CDR2: DFQATT, SNEGSKA (reference sequence). The genes are TRBV20-1 and TRBJ1-6, with D uncertain. The specimen sequenced was blood, either unsorted or a sorted T cell fraction (not recorded which). The sequence was collected from a human donor who was either an allogeneic HSCT recipient or a stem cell or donor lymphocyte infusion donor (not recorded which). It is not recorded whose cells these are; they may come from a transplant donor. The CDR3 sequence: CSASSGTPLHF. In DNA, the CDR3 is TGCAGTGCTAGCTCCGGCACCCCCCTCCACTTT.